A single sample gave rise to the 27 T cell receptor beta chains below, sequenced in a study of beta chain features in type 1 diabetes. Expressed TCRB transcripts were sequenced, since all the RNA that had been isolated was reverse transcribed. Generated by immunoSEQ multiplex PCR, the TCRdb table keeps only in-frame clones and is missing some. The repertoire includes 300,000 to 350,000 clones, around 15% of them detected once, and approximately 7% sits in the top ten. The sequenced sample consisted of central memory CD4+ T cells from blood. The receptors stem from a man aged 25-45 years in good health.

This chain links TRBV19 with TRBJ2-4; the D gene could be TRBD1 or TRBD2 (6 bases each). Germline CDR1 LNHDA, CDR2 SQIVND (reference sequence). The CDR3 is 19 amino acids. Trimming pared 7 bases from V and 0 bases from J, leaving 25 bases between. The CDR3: CASNMRARGGGGAKNIQYF. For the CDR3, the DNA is TGTGCCAGTAATATGAGGGCGCGAGGCGGAGGGGGAGCCAAAAACATTCAGTACTTC.

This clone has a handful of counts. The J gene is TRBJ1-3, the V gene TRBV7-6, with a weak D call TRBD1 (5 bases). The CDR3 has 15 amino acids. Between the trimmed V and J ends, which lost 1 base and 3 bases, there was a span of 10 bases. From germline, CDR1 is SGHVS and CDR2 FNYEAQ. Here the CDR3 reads CASSLEAGSGNTIYF. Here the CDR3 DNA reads TGTGCCAGCAGCTTAGAGGCAGGGAGTGGAAACACCATATATTTT.

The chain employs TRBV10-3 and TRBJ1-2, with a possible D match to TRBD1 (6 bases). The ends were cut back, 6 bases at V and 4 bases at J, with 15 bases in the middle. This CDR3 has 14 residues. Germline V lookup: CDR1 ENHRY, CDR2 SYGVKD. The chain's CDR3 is CAISQSGTRYGYTF. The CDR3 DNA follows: TGTGCCATCAGCCAGTCCGGGACACGCTATGGCTACACCTTC.

The CDR3 nucleotides read TGTGCCTGGAGTGAGACAGGGAAGAGCTACACCTTC. As protein: CAWSETGKSYTF. The V call is TRBV30, the J call TRBJ1-2; 7 bases are shared with TRBD1. V shed 1 base and J 9 bases; nucleotides not matched to a gene: 5. Germline loops: CDR1 GTSNPN, CDR2 SVGIG (reference sequence). The CDR3 consists of 12 residues.

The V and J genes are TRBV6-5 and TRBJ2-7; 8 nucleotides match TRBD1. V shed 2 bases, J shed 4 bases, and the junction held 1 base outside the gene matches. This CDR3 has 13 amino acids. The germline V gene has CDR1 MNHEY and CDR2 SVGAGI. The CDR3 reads CASSYRTGYEQYF. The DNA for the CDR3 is TGTGCCAGCAGTTACAGGACAGGGTACGAGCAGTACTTC.

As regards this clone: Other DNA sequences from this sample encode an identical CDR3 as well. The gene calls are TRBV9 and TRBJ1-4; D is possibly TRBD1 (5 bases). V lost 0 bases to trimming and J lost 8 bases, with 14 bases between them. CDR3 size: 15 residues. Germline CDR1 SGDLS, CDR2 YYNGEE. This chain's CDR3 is CASSVGGTAGEKLFF. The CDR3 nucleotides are TGTGCCAGCAGCGTAGGAGGGACGGCGGGAGAAAAACTGTTTTTT.

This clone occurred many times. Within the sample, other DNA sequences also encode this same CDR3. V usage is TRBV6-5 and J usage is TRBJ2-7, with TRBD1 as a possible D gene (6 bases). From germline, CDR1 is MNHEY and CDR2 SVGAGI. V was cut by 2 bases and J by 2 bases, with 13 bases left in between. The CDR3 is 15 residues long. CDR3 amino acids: CASSYRGQGTYEQYF. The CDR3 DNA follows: TGTGCCAGCAGTTACAGGGGACAAGGGACCTACGAGCAGTACTTC.

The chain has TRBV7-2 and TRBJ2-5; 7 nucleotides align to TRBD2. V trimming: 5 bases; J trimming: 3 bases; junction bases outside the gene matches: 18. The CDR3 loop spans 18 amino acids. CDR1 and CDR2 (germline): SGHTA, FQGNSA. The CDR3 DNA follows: TGTGCCAGCAGCCCTATGTTCGTGGGTAGGGAGGGAGAAGAGACCCAGTACTTC. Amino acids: CASSPMFVGREGEETQYF.

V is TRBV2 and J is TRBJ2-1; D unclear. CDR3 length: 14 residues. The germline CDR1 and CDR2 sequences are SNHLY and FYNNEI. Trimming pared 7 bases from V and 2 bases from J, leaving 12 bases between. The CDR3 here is CASIYGSTYNEQFF. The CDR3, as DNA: TGTGCCAGCATCTACGGCAGTACCTACAATGAGCAGTTCTTC. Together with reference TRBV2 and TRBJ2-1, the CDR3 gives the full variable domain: EPEVTQTPSHQVTQMGQEVILRCVPISNHLYFYWYRQILGQKVEFLVSFYNNEISEKSEIFDDQFSVERPDGSNFTLKIRSTKLEDSAMYFCASIYGSTYNEQFFGPGTRLTVL.

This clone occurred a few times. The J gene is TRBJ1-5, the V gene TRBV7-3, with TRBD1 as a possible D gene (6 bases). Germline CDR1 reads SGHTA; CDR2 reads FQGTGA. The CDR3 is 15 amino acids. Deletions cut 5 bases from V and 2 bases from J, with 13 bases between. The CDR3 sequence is CASSVQGWGNQPQHF. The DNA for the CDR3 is TGTGCCAGCAGCGTACAGGGTTGGGGCAATCAGCCCCAGCATTTT.

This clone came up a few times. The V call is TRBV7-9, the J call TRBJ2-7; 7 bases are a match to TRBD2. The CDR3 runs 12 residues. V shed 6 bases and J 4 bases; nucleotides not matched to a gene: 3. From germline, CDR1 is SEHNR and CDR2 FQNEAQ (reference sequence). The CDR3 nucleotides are TGTGCCAGCAGTCAGCGGGGTTACGAGCAGTACTTC. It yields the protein CASSQRGYEQYF.

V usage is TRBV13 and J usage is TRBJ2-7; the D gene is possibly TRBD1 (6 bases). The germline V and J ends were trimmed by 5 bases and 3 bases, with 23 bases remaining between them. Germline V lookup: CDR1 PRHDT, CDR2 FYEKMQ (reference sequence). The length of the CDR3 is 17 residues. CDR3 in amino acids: CASSAQHRGMNNYEQYF. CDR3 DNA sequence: TGTGCCAGCAGCGCCCAACATAGGGGGATGAACAACTACGAGCAGTACTTC. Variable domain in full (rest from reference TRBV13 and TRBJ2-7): AAGVIQSPRHLIKEKRETATLKCYPIPRHDTVYWYQQGPGQDPQFLISFYEKMQSDKGSIPDRFSAQQFSDYHSELNMSSLELGDSALYFCASSAQHRGMNNYEQYFGPGTRLTVT.

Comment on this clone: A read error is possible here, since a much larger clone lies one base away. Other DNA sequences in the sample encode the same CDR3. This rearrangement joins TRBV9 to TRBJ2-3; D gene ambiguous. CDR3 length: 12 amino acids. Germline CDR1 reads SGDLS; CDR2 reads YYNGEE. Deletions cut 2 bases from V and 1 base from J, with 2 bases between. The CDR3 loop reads CASSVGTDTQYF. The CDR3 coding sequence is TGTGCCAGCAGCGTCGGCACAGATACGCAGTATTTT.

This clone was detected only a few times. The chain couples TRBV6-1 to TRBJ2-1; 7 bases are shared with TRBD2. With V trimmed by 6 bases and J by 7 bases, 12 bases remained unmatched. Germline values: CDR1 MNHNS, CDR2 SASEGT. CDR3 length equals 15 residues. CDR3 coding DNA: TGTGCCAGCAGCCCCCGGGGAGGGCCACGGAATGAGCAGTTCTTC. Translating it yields CASSPRGGPRNEQFF.

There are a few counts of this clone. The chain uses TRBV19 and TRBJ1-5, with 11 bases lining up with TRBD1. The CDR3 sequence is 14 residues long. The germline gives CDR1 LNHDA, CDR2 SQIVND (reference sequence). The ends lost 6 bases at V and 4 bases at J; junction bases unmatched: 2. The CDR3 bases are TGTGCCAGTAGGGACAGGGGGCCTAATCAGCCCCAGCATTTT. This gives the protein CASRDRGPNQPQHF.

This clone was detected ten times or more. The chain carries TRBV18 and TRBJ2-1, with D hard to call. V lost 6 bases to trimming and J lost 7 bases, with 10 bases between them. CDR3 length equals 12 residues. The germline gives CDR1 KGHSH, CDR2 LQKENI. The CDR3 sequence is CASSSLRNEQFF. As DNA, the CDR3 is TGTGCCAGCTCCTCGCTAAGGAATGAGCAGTTCTTC.

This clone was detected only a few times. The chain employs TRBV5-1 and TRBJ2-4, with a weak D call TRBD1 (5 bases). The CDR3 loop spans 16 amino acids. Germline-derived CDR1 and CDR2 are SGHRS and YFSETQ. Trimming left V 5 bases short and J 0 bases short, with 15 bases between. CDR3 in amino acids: CASSSRQGIAKNIQYF. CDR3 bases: TGCGCCAGCAGTTCCCGTCAGGGCATAGCCAAAAACATTCAGTACTTC. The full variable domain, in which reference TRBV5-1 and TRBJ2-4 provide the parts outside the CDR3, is KAGVTQTPRYLIKTRGQQVTLSCSPISGHRSVSWYQQTPGQGLQFLFEYFSETQRNKGNFPGRFSGRQFSNSRSEMNVSTLELGDSALYLCASSSRQGIAKNIQYFGAGTRLSVL.

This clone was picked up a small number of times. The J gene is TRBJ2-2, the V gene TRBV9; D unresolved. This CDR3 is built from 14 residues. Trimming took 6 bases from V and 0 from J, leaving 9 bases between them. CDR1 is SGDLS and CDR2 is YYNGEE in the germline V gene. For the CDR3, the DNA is TGTGCCAGCAACGAAGCCACGAACACCGGGGAGCTGTTTTTT. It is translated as CASNEATNTGELFF.

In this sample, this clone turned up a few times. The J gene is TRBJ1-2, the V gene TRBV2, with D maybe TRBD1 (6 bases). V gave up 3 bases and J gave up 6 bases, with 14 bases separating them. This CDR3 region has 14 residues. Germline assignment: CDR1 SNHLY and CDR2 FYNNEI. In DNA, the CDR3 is TGTGCCAGCAGTGAGGCGTGGACAGAAAATGGCTACACCTTC. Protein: CASSEAWTENGYTF.

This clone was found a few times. The CDR3 loop reads CARRDFSYEQYV. The CDR3 DNA reads TGTGCAAGACGGGACTTCTCCTACGAGCAGTACGTC. The chain employs TRBV12-2 and TRBJ2-7; the DNA was not used to check the table's D call, TRBD2. TRBV12-2 is a recognized pseudogene. This CDR3 has 12 amino acids.

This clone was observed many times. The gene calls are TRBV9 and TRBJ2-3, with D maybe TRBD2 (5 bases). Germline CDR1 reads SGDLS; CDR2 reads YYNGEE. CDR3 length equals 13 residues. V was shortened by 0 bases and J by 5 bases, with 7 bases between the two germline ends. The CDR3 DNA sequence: TGTGCCAGCAGCGTAGCTGAGGGAGATACGCAGTATTTT. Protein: CASSVAEGDTQYF.

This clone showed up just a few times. CDR3 amino acids: CASSASGGARDTQYF. The CDR3 bases are TGTGCCAGCAGCGCTAGCGGGGGGGCCCGGGATACGCAGTATTTT. The chain uses TRBV9 and TRBJ2-3; 12 bases are shared with TRBD2. The trim removed 3 bases at V and 6 bases at J, leaving 5 bases unmatched. Looked up from germline, CDR1 is SGDLS and CDR2 is YYNGEE. The CDR3 has 15 amino acids. Together with reference TRBV9 and TRBJ2-3, the CDR3 gives the full variable domain: DSGVTQTPKHLITATGQRVTLRCSPRSGDLSVYWYQQSLDQGLQFLIQYYNGEERAKGNILERFSAQQFPDLHSELNLSSLELGDSALYFCASSASGGARDTQYFGPGTRLTVL.

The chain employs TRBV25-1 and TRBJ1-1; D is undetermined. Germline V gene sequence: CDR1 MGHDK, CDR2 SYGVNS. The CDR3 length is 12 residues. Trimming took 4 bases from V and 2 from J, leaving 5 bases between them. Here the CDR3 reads CASSVGNTEAFF. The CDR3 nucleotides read TGTGCCAGCAGTGTTGGAAACACTGAAGCTTTCTTT. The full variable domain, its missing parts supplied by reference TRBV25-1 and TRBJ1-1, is EADIYQTPRYLVIGTGKKITLECSQTMGHDKMYWYQQDPGMELHLIHYSYGVNSTEKGDLSSESTVSRIRTEHFPLTLESARPSHTSQYLCASSVGNTEAFFGQGTRLTVV.

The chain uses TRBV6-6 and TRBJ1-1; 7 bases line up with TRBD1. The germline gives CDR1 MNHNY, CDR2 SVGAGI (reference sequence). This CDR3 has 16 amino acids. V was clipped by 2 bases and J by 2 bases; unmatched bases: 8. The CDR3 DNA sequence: TGTGCCAGCAGTTACCAACTACAGGGGCCTAACACTGAAGCTTTCTTT. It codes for CASSYQLQGPNTEAFF.

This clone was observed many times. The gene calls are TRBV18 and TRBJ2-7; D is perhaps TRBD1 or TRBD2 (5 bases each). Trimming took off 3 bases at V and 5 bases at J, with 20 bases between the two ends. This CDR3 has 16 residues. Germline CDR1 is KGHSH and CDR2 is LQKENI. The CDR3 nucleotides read TGTGCCAGCTCACCCCGGGACGGAAAAGTTCGCAACGAGCAGTACGTC. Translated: CASSPRDGKVRNEQYV.

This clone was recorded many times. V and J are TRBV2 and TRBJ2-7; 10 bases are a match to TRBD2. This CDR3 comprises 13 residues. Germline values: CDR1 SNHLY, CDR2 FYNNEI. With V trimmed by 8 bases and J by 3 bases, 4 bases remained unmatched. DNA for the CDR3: TGTGCCAGCCAGGGACTAGCGAACTACGAGCAGTACTTC. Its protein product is CASQGLANYEQYF. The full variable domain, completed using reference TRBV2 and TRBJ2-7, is EPEVTQTPSHQVTQMGQEVILRCVPISNHLYFYWYRQILGQKVEFLVSFYNNEISEKSEIFDDQFSVERPDGSNFTLKIRSTKLEDSAMYFCASQGLANYEQYFGPGTRLTVT.

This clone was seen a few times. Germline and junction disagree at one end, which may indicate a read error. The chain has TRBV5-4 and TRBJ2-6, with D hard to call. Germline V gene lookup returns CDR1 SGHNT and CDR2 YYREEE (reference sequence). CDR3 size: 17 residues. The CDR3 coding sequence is TGCGCCAGCAGCCAAGGTAGTCCGTCCTCTGGGGCCAACGTCCTGACTTTC. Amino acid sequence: CASSQGSPSSGANVLTF.